This record looks at one T cell receptor (beta chain) sequence and its context. This entry belongs to a study of blood T cell repertoires in COVID-19. Study in general: T cells, B-cell-depleted T cells, or PBMCs supplied cDNA or gDNA.

Symptom resolution, clearance, or two negative PCRs marked donors in Cohort 3 as recovered. Per the germline V gene, CDR1 is SGHRS and CDR2 is YFSETQ. CDR3 length: 14 amino acids. The V end was cut by 1 base, the J end by 7 bases, with 14 bases between. This table comes from immunoSEQ multiplex PCR, and its TCRdb copy is limited to in-frame clones, with some not included. The table records approximately 300,000 clones, 92% of them present only once. The sequenced sample was PBMCs or T cells enriched from blood (not recorded which). The chain joins TRBV5-1 to TRBJ2-5; possible D gene TRBD2, 6 bases. This sequence originates from a young woman who had recovered from COVID-19. The CDR3 DNA sequence: TGCGCCAGCAGCTTGACGCGGCGGGACGGGACCCAGTACTTC. Translation gives CASSLTRRDGTQYF.